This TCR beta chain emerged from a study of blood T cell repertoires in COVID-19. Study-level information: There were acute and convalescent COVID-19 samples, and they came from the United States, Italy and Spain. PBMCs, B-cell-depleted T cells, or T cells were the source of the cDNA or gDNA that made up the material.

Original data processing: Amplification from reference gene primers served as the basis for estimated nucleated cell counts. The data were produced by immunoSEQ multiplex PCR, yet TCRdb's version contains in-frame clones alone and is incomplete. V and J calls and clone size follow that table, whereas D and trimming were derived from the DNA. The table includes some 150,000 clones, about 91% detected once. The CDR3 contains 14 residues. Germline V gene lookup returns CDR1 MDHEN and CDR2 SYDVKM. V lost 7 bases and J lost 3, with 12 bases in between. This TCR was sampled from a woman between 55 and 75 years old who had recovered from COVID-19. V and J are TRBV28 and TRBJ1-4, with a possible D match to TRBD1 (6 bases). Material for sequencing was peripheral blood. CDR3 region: CASTLGGSNEKLFF. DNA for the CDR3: TGTGCCAGCACCCTAGGGGGTTCTAATGAAAAACTGTTTTTT.